This T cell receptor beta chain was recorded in a study of T-cell memory formation after mild COVID-19. Constant-segment primers served in 5'RACE that generated TCR alpha and TCR beta cDNA libraries bearing sample barcodes and UMIs. From the 5' RACE reads, TCRdb called clonotypes with MiXCR, one entry per CDR3 protein. The data contain a few hundred thousand distinct CDR3 sequences, over 13% of them singletons. In this sample, this clonotype turned up a few times. Its antigen is not identified. General study findings and limits: Clones that got smaller from day 15 to 85 had even CD4/CD8, while clones growing later tipped toward CD4+. Among contracting clones, CD4+ were mainly CM/EM and CD8+ enriched in EMRA. Whether second-wave clones peaking at day 37 were SARS-CoV-2 specific went unconfirmed.

The clonotype was recovered from a man aged 18 to 30 who had mild COVID-19 (a few samples of this study predate the infection). Cell type and time point are not known. The sequenced sample was PBMCs or a T cell subset sorted from them (not recorded which).

The CDR3 region has the DNA TGTGCCAGCAGCTTGTGGCGGGGCACAGATACGCAGTATTTT. Its protein is CASSLWRGTDTQYF. This rearrangement joins TRBV5-8 to TRBJ2-3; D may be TRBD2 (5 bases). This CDR3 is built from 14 residues. Germline V CDR1 and CDR2: SGHTS, YDEGEE. Trimming left V 1 base short and J 1 base short, with 7 bases between. The entire variable domain, with the rest obtained from reference TRBV5-8 and TRBJ2-3, is as follows: EAGVTQSPTHLIKTRGQQATLRCSPISGHTSVYWYQQALGLGLQFLLWYDEGEERNRGNFPPRFSGRQFPNYSSELNVNALELEDSALYLCASSLWRGTDTQYFGPGTRLTVL.